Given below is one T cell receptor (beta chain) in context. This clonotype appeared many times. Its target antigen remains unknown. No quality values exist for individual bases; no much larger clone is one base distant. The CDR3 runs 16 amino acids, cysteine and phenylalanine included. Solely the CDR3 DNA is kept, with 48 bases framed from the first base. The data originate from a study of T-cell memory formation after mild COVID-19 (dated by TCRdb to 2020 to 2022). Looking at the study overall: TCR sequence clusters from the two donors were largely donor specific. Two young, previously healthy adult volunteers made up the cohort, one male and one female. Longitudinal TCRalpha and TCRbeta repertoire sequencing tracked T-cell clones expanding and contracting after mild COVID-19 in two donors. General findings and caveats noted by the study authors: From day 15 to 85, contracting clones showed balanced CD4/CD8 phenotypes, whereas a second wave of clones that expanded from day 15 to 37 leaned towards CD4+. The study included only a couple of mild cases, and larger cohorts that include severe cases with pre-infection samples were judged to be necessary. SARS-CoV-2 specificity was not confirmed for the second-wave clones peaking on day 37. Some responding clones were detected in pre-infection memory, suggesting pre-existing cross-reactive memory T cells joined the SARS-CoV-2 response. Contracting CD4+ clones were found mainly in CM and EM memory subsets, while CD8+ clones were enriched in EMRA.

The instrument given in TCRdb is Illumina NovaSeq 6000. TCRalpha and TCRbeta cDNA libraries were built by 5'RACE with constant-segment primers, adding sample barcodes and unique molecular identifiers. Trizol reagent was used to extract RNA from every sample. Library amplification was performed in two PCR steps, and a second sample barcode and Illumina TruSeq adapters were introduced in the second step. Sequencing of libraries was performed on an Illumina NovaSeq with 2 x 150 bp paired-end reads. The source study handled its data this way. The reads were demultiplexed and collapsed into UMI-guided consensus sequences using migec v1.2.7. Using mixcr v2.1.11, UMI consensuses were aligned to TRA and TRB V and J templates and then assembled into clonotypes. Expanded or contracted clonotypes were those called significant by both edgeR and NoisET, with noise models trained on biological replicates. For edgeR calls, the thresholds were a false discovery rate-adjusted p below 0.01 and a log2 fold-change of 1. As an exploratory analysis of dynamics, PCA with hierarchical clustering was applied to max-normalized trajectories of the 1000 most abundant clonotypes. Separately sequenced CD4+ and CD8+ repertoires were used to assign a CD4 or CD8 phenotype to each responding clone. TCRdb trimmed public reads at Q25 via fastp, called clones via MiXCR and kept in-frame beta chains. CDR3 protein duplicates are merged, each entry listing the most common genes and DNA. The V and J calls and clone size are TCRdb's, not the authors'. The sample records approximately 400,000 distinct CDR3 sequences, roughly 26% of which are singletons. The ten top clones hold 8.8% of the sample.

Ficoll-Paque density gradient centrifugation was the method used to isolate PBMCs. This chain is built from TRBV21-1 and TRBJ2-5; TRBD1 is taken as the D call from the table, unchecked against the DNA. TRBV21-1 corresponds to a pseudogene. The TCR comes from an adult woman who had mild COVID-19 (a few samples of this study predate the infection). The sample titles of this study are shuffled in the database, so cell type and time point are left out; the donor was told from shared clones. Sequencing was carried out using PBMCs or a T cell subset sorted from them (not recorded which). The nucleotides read TGTGCCAGCAGCACCCCCGGGACAGGGACCTCTGAGACCCAGTACTTC. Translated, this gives CASSTPGTGTSETQYF.